This T cell receptor (beta chain) originates from a study of blood T cell repertoires in COVID-19. Clones were sequenced by immunoSEQ multiplex PCR, and TCRdb holds only the in-frame ones, with some missing. The sample holds 250,000 to 350,000 clones; about 90% are singletons and the top ten take about 11%. The CDR3 consists of 15 residues. Trimming took off 7 bases at V and 8 bases at J, with 20 bases between the two ends. Germline V CDR1 and CDR2: MDHEN, SYDVKM. The chain recombines TRBV28 with TRBJ1-4; possibly TRBD1 for D (6 bases). The sequenced material came from peripheral blood. The origin of this receptor is a woman younger than 45 with COVID-19, enrolled during active disease. The CDR3 protein is CASTQGPFKWEKLFF. In DNA, the CDR3 is TGTGCCAGCACCCAGGGGCCCTTTAAGTGGGAAAAACTGTTTTTT.